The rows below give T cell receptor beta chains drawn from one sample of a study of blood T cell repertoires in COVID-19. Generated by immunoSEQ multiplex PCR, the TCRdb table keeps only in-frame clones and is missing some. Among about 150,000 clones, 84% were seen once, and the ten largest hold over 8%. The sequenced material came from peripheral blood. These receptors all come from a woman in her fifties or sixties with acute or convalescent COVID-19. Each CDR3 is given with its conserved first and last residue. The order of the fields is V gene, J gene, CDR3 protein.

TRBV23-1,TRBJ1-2,CASSPVPPAGDNYGYTF
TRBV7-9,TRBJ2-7,CASSLLTGPYEQYF
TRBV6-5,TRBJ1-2,CASKPGMEYGYTF
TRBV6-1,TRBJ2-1,CASSGSGVAAYNEQFF
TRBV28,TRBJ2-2,CASSPGTSVRAGELFF
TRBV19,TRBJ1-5,CASSIRGSVGAQPQHF
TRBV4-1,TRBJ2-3,CASSRGLVGDTQYF
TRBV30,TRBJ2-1,CAWKRAGDRYNEQFF
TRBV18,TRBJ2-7,CASSPGQSNEQYF
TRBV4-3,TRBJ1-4,CASSDTGTGDEKLFF
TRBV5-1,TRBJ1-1,CASRPEVNTEAFF
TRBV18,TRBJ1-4,CASSPGHREKLFF
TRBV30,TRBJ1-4,CAWRMARRTRNEKLFF
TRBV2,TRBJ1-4,CASRTTGFVEKLFF
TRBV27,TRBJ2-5,CASSLQGGQRQETQYF
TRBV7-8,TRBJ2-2,CASSHAAGAFANTGELFF
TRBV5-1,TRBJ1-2,CASRMTGGIYGYTF
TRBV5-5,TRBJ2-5,CASSLLGTGAETQYF
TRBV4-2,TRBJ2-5,CASSQESRGETQYF
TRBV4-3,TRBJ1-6,CASSQDRGRGWNSPLHF
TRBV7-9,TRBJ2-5,CASSLAAGVSETQYF